The 17 T cell receptor beta chains listed next were all sequenced from one sample in a study of blood T cell repertoires in COVID-19 (dated by TCRdb to the early 2020s). Library generation was performed with the immunoSEQ multiplex PCR assay. TCRdb took over this immuneACCESS table, retaining in-frame rearrangements with V and J assigned. Such tables are incomplete; in checked studies, under half of the missing clones stem from an unresolved V gene, and the remainder is unexplained. The sample table holds around 130,000 clones, of which more than 70% were seen once. The ten top clones hold 3% to 4% of the sample. The sample taken for sequencing was peripheral blood. The receptors here all came from an older woman with acute or convalescent COVID-19.

The chain carries TRBV7-8 and TRBJ1-5; D is possibly TRBD1 (5 bases). CDR1 is SGHVS and CDR2 is FQNEAQ in the germline V gene. The V and J ends lost 6 bases and 1 base respectively, with 16 bases between them. The CDR3 totals 16 residues. CDR3 DNA sequence: TGTGCCAGCAGTCCAAAGCGGGGCGGGAGCAATCAGCCCCAGCATTTT. Translated, it gives CASSPKRGGSNQPQHF. The full variable domain, with the rest looked up from reference TRBV7-8 and TRBJ1-5, is GAGVSQSPRYKVAKRGQDVALRCDPISGHVSLFWYQQALGQGPEFLTYFQNEAQLDKSGLPSDRFFAERPEGSVSTLKIQRTQQEDSAVYLCASSPKRGGSNQPQHFGDGTRLSIL.

The chain joins TRBV12-3 or TRBV12-4 to TRBJ1-1; D might be TRBD1 (6 bases). CDR3 length: 13 amino acids. Trimming cost V 3 bases and J 4 bases, with 9 bases left between them. As DNA, the CDR3 is TGTGCCAGCAGTTTTTCAGGGGCCACTGAAGCTTTCTTT. Encoded protein: CASSFSGATEAFF.

The rearrangement uses TRBV14 and TRBJ2-7; 8 bases agree with TRBD2. Germline lookup yields CDR1 SGHDN and CDR2 FVKESK. V was pared by 10 bases and J by 7 bases, with 12 bases of the junction left unmatched. CDR3 size: 13 residues. The CDR3 DNA reads as TGTGCCACTAGGGGTAGCGGGACGAGGGAGCAGTACTTC. This gives the protein CATRGSGTREQYF.

The genes are TRBV7-8 and TRBJ2-7; TRBD1 matches 7 bases. The CDR3 is 18 residues long. Per germline, CDR1 SGHVS and CDR2 FQNEAQ. V shed 2 bases and J 2 bases; nucleotides not matched to a gene: 15. CDR3 sequence: CASSLYRGRTSLTYEQYF. The CDR3 region has the DNA TGTGCCAGCAGCTTATACAGGGGTCGGACCTCCTTAACCTACGAGCAGTACTTC.

CDR3 residues: CASRHTGTRTGEQYF. The DNA of the CDR3 is TGTGCCAGCAGACATACCGGGACTCGTACTGGGGAGCAGTACTTC. J is TRBJ2-7 and V is TRBV14, with D tentatively TRBD2 (6 bases). The V and J ends lost 6 bases and 7 bases respectively, with 22 bases between them. The CDR3 runs to 15 residues. CDR1 and CDR2 (germline): SGHDN, FVKESK.

The rearrangement uses TRBV5-6 and TRBJ1-3, with D hard to call. The CDR3 loop spans 15 amino acids. V dropped 4 bases and J dropped 1 base, with 12 bases sitting between them. The germline V gene has CDR1 SGHDT and CDR2 YYEEEE. CDR3 DNA sequence: TGTGCCAGCAGCCCGACGGTAGCGTCTGGAAACACCATATATTTT. Encoded protein: CASSPTVASGNTIYF.

The gene calls are TRBV27 and TRBJ1-1; possible D gene TRBD1, 6 bases. The V and J ends lost 5 bases and 5 bases respectively, with 18 bases between them. The germline gives CDR1 MNHEY, CDR2 SMNVEV (reference sequence). CDR3 length: 15 amino acids. Here the CDR3 DNA reads TGTGCCAGCAGTCCGCGGGGGGGGCTGTGGACTGAAGCTTTCTTT. It encodes CASSPRGGLWTEAFF.

The chain carries TRBV5-1 and TRBJ2-1, with D possibly matching TRBD1 (7 bases). V was pared by 8 bases and J by 15 bases, with 21 bases between. The CDR3 runs 12 residues. In germline, CDR1 is SGHRS, CDR2 YFSETQ. CDR3 DNA sequence: TGCGCCAGTCATGGAGGGGGAAGGGGGCCGTTCTTC. This translates into CASHGGGRGPFF.

The chain joins TRBV6-1 to TRBJ1-2; perhaps TRBD1 as D (6 bases). The CDR3 runs to 13 residues. Germline V lookup: CDR1 MNHNS, CDR2 SASEGT. Trimming took off 2 bases at V and 4 bases at J, with 8 bases between the two ends. CDR3 sequence: CASSETGPYGYTF. For the CDR3, the DNA is TGTGCCAGCAGTGAAACAGGGCCCTATGGCTACACCTTC.

This rearrangement joins TRBV7-2 to TRBJ1-5, with D maybe TRBD1 (5 bases). CDR3 length: 17 amino acids. Trimming removed 0 bases at V and 0 bases at J, with 12 bases between. The germline CDR1 and CDR2 sequences are SGHTA and FQGNSA. For the CDR3, the DNA is TGTGCCAGCAGCTTAGCGGGGGGAGGTCGTAGCAATCAGCCCCAGCATTTT. Amino acid sequence: CASSLAGGGRSNQPQHF. The entire variable domain, with the rest obtained from reference TRBV7-2 and TRBJ1-5, is as follows: GAGVSQSPSNKVTEKGKDVELRCDPISGHTALYWYRQSLGQGLEFLIYFQGNSAPDKSGLPSDRFSAERTGGSVSTLTIQRTQQEDSAVYLCASSLAGGGRSNQPQHFGDGTRLSIL.

This clone was observed once. The chain joins TRBV5-4 to TRBJ1-1; 7 bases align to TRBD1. Germline V lookup: CDR1 SGHNT, CDR2 YYREEE (reference sequence). V lost 5 bases to trimming and J lost 4 bases; unmatched junction nucleotides: 8. CDR3 size: 14 residues. The CDR3, as DNA: TGTGCCAGCAGGGATGGTAGGGGGCTCACTGAAGCTTTCTTT. This codes for CASRDGRGLTEAFF. The entire variable domain, with the rest obtained from reference TRBV5-4 and TRBJ1-1, is as follows: ETGVTQSPTHLIKTRGQQVTLRCSSQSGHNTVSWYQQALGQGPQFIFQYYREEENGRGNFPPRFSGLQFPNYSSELNVNALELDDSALYLCASRDGRGLTEAFFGQGTRLTVV.

This sequence joins TRBV9 and TRBJ2-5; 12 nucleotides align to TRBD1. V was clipped by 4 bases and J by 7 bases; unmatched bases: 8. CDR1 SGDLS and CDR2 YYNGEE come from the germline V gene. This CDR3 has 15 amino acids. The CDR3 here is CASSKGQGALGTQYF. CDR3 DNA sequence: TGTGCCAGCAGCAAGGGACAGGGGGCGCTGGGGACCCAGTACTTC.

On this clone itself: The same CDR3 can be traced to other DNA sequences in this sample. V usage is TRBV28 and J usage is TRBJ2-1, with 7 bases aligning to TRBD1. V lost 6 bases to trimming and J lost 1 base; unmatched junction nucleotides: 0. Germline V gene lookup returns CDR1 MDHEN and CDR2 SYDVKM. This CDR3 has 13 amino acids. The CDR3 protein is CASRQGSYNEQFF. The CDR3 region has the DNA TGTGCCAGCAGACAGGGGTCCTACAATGAGCAGTTCTTC.

The chain carries TRBV9 and TRBJ2-1, with TRBD2 identical over 9 bases. In germline, CDR1 is SGDLS, CDR2 YYNGEE. The CDR3 extends over 16 amino acids. Trimming cost V 0 bases and J 3 bases; bases outside gene matches: 4. The CDR3 is CASSVDLTSGYNEQFF. As DNA, the CDR3 is TGTGCCAGCAGCGTAGATCTGACTAGCGGCTACAATGAGCAGTTCTTC.

V gene TRBV28 combines with J gene TRBJ2-5; 10 positions agree with TRBD2. V lost 2 bases, J lost 2 bases, and 8 bases stayed unmatched. Germline lookup yields CDR1 MDHEN and CDR2 SYDVKM. CDR3 length equals 17 residues. DNA of the CDR3: TGTGCCAGCAGTTTAGGGTTCGGACTAGCGGATCAAGAGACCCAGTACTTC. Encoded protein: CASSLGFGLADQETQYF.

This clone was seen once. V is TRBV28 and J is TRBJ1-5; D is undetermined. CDR1 and CDR2 from the germline V gene are MDHEN and SYDVKM. This CDR3 comprises 13 residues. Trimming left V 5 bases short and J 7 bases short, with 12 bases between. This CDR3 reads CASSLLSRQPQHF. Here the CDR3 DNA reads TGTGCCAGCAGTCTACTCTCCCGGCAGCCCCAGCATTTT. Drawing the rest from reference TRBV28 and TRBJ1-5, the complete variable domain is DVKVTQSSRYLVKRTGEKVFLECVQDMDHENMFWYRQDPGLGLRLIYFSYDVKMKEKGDIPEGYSVSREKKERFSLILESASTNQTSMYLCASSLLSRQPQHFGDGTRLSIL.

The rearrangement links TRBV18 to TRBJ2-5; D uncertain. The germline V gene encodes CDR1 KGHSH and CDR2 LQKENI. V lost 2 bases, J lost 5 bases, and 9 bases lay in between. The CDR3 length is 13 residues. The DNA of the CDR3 is TGTGCCAGCTCACCAACAGACGGCGAGACCCAGTACTTC. It yields the protein CASSPTDGETQYF.